One and the same sample provided the 8 T cell receptor beta chains below, sequenced in a study of blood T cell repertoires in COVID-19. Here immunoSEQ multiplex PCR was the method, and the copy in TCRdb shows in-frame clones only, minus some. The table shows over 200,000 clones, with approximately 90% occurring only once. Sequencing input: peripheral blood. Receptors were obtained from a man aged 25-40 years with COVID-19, enrolled during active disease.

The chain uses TRBV28 and TRBJ1-4; 7 bases map to TRBD1. The CDR3 sequence is 17 residues long. Per the germline V gene, CDR1 is MDHEN and CDR2 is SYDVKM. Trimming removed 4 bases from V and 4 bases from J; junction bases left unmatched: 12. CDR3 loop: CASSSTTTGPGNEKLFF. The CDR3 DNA reads as TGTGCCAGCAGTTCTACGACGACAGGGCCCGGTAATGAAAAACTGTTTTTT.

The V gene is TRBV13, the J gene TRBJ1-6, with 7 bases matching TRBD1. Trimming cost V 5 bases and J 10 bases; bases outside gene matches: 8. Germline assignment: CDR1 PRHDT and CDR2 FYEKMQ (reference sequence). The CDR3 has 14 amino acids. The CDR3: CASSRDRDGSPLHF. CDR3 coding DNA: TGTGCCAGCAGCCGTGACAGGGACGGCTCACCCCTCCACTTT.

CDR3 loop: CASTDRTGLNTEAFF. CDR3 DNA sequence: TGTGCCAGCACCGATCGGACAGGACTGAACACTGAAGCTTTCTTT. The chain has TRBV18 and TRBJ1-1; TRBD1 agrees at 7 bases. Per germline, CDR1 KGHSH and CDR2 LQKENI. J gave up 0 bases and V 8 bases, and 9 bases lay outside the gene matches. There are 15 residues in the CDR3.

The chain uses TRBV11-2 and TRBJ1-6; D is undetermined. The CDR3 spans 15 residues. V was shortened by 5 bases and J by 7 bases, with 15 bases between the two germline ends. Per the germline V gene, CDR1 is SGHAT and CDR2 is FQNNGV. For the CDR3, the DNA is TGTGCCAGCAGCACGACTCACGGGGAAAATTCACCCCTCCACTTT. Translated: CASSTTHGENSPLHF.

The V gene is TRBV24-1, the J gene TRBJ2-2; 7 bases match TRBD1. Germline trimming cut 3 bases from V and 2 bases from J; bases unmatched to any gene: 2. From germline, CDR1 is KGHDR and CDR2 SFDVKD. CDR3 length: 15 amino acids. The CDR3 region is CATSDHRGNTGELFF. The CDR3 DNA follows: TGTGCCACCAGTGATCACAGGGGAAACACCGGGGAGCTGTTTTTT.

This clone was found a few times. J is TRBJ2-7 and V is TRBV7-2; tentative D call: TRBD2 (7 bases). V was trimmed by 1 base and J by 2 bases, leaving 12 bases between them. From germline, CDR1 is SGHTA and CDR2 FQGNSA. CDR3 length: 15 residues. CDR3 coding DNA: TGTGCCAGCAGCTTAGAAGTAGGGGGGGCCTACGAGCAGTACTTC. It is translated as CASSLEVGGAYEQYF.

The rearrangement joins TRBV19 to TRBJ1-1, with 9 bases fitting TRBD1. This CDR3 spans 15 amino acids. Germline CDR1 LNHDA, CDR2 SQIVND (reference sequence). V dropped 4 bases and J dropped 6; count of bases not matched to a gene: 9. The CDR3 DNA reads as TGTGCCAGTAGTAGGCCGGGACAGGGTTGGCCTGAAGCTTTCTTT. Amino acids: CASSRPGQGWPEAFF.

The chain carries TRBV7-3 and TRBJ1-2; a weak D match, TRBD1 (5 bases). V was clipped by 2 bases and J by 6 bases, with 10 bases between them. CDR1 and CDR2 from the germline V gene are SGHTA and FQGTGA. The CDR3 loop spans 13 amino acids. The CDR3 nucleotides are TGTGCCAGCAGCTTACAGGGTTTCGATGGCTACACCTTC. Protein: CASSLQGFDGYTF. Full variable domain (rest looked up from reference TRBV7-3 and TRBJ1-2): GAGVSQTPSNKVTEKGKYVELRCDPISGHTALYWYRQSLGQGPEFLIYFQGTGAADDSGLPNDRFFAVRPEGSVSTLKIQRTERGDSAVYLCASSLQGFDGYTFGSGTRLTVV.